Following are 18 T cell receptor beta chains from one sample sequenced in a study of vaccination and CD4 T cells after COVID-19. An Oncomine TCR Beta short-read assay was used to sequence the DNA from cultured CD4+ T cells. TCRdb re-called the PCR reads through MiXCR, storing one row per CDR3 protein. Found here are under 20,000 distinct CDR3 sequences, 40% to 50% of them singletons; the top ten hold roughly 16%. For these TCRs, the target antigens are not known. The treatment was: roughly 10-day PBMC culture with coronavirus spike peptide pools or control peptides (ViraFEST assay). The sample here was CD4+ T cells from blood, cultured in vitro, taken before SARS-CoV-2 vaccination. All receptors derive from a human donor who had recovered from COVID-19.

The rearrangement links TRBV18 to TRBJ2-5; D unresolved. V was trimmed by 6 bases and J by 1 base, leaving 9 bases between them. The CDR3 is 13 residues long. Germline V gene lookup returns CDR1 KGHSH and CDR2 LQKENI. CDR3 amino acids: CASSPRPQETQYF. Written as DNA, the CDR3 is TGTGCCAGCTCCCCCCGACCCCAAGAGACCCAGTACTTC.

There are a few counts of this clonotype. V gene TRBV5-6 combines with J gene TRBJ2-5; the D gene is possibly TRBD2 (6 bases). This CDR3 region has 13 residues. Trimming shortened V by 2 bases and J by 4 bases, and 9 bases separated the two germline ends. From germline, CDR1 is SGHDT and CDR2 YYEEEE. Here the CDR3 reads CASSLRGGETQYF. The CDR3 DNA reads TGTGCCAGCAGCTTAAGGGGAGGAGAGACCCAGTACTTC.

This clonotype has a handful of counts. The chain carries TRBV6-1 and TRBJ2-7; weak D call: TRBD2 (5 bases). The V end was cut by 5 bases, the J end by 2 bases, with 22 bases between. The CDR3 extends over 17 amino acids. CDR1 and CDR2 (germline): MNHNS, SASEGT. The CDR3 is CASSPLKEALLPYEQYF. The CDR3 coding sequence is TGTGCCAGCAGTCCGTTGAAGGAGGCCCTACTTCCCTACGAGCAGTACTTC.

This chain connects TRBV28 to TRBJ2-7; 7 bases fit TRBD1. This CDR3 spans 14 amino acids. Per the germline V gene, CDR1 is MDHEN and CDR2 is SYDVKM. J gave up 1 base and V 6 bases, and 6 bases lay outside the gene matches. The CDR3 nucleotides read TGTGCCAGCAGCCCGCTCAGGGGGTCCTACGAGCAGTACTTC. Translated, it gives CASSPLRGSYEQYF.

The chain links TRBV20-1 to TRBJ2-5; a possible D gene is TRBD1 (5 bases). The CDR3 sequence is 16 residues long. Trimming took off 3 bases at V and 5 bases at J, with 22 bases between the two ends. Germline assignment: CDR1 DFQATT and CDR2 SNEGSKA (reference sequence). CDR3 sequence: CSASPAGAGIGETQYF. The CDR3 DNA reads as TGCAGTGCTAGTCCGGCTGGCGCAGGGATCGGGGAGACCCAGTACTTC.

This clonotype has only a few counts. The rearrangement links TRBV2 to TRBJ2-3, with D possibly called TRBD1 or TRBD2 (6 bases each). V shed 3 bases and J shed 4 bases, with 11 bases lying between them. The CDR3 has 14 residues. CDR1 SNHLY and CDR2 FYNNEI come from the germline V gene. The CDR3 DNA reads TGTGCCAGCAGTGATGGGGGGCCCGCAGATACGCAGTATTTT. The encoded protein is CASSDGGPADTQYF.

The rearrangement links TRBV20-1 to TRBJ2-3, with 13 bases that match TRBD2. The CDR3 has 14 residues. Germline CDR1 and CDR2: DFQATT and SNEGSKA (reference sequence). The ends lost 8 bases at V and 2 bases at J; junction bases unmatched: 4. As DNA, the CDR3 is TGCAGTACCGGGACTAGCGGGGCCACAGATACGCAGTATTTT. It codes for CSTGTSGATDTQYF.

The chain carries TRBV12-3 or TRBV12-4 and TRBJ2-7; D gene ambiguous. V lost 4 bases and J lost 3, with 4 bases in between. This CDR3 is 11 amino acids long. CDR3 protein: CASSSHYEQYF. The CDR3 DNA reads TGTGCCAGCAGTTCACACTACGAGCAGTACTTC.

This clonotype was counted between two and nine times. The chain uses TRBV29-1 and TRBJ2-5, with D possibly TRBD1 on 6 matching bases. V was pared by 5 bases and J by 2 bases, with 12 bases between. The germline V gene has CDR1 SQVTM and CDR2 ANQGSEA. The CDR3 length is 13 residues. The CDR3 region has the DNA TGCAGCGTTAGAGGACAGCGGCAAGAGACCCAGTACTTC. This gives the protein CSVRGQRQETQYF.

The rearrangement joins TRBV25-1 to TRBJ2-5, with TRBD2 matching 11 bases. The ends lost 1 base at V and 3 bases at J; junction bases unmatched: 10. Germline lookup yields CDR1 MGHDK and CDR2 SYGVNS. The CDR3 runs to 18 residues. Here the CDR3 DNA reads TGTGCCAGCAGTGAATCGATAACTAGCGGGAGTCGGGAAGAGACCCAGTACTTC. Protein sequence: CASSESITSGSREETQYF.

Only a few counts were recorded for this clonotype. The rearrangement joins TRBV20-1 to TRBJ1-5, with D maybe TRBD1 (5 bases). The CDR3 contains 15 residues. The germline V gene encodes CDR1 DFQATT and CDR2 SNEGSKA (reference sequence). Trimming pared 3 bases from V and 5 bases from J, leaving 17 bases between. This CDR3 reads CSASVDGTLDQPQHF. CDR3 bases: TGCAGTGCTAGTGTTGACGGGACGCTGGATCAGCCCCAGCATTTT.

The chain's CDR3 is CASRSGTSGTSQYF. The CDR3 DNA reads TGTGCCAGCAGGTCCGGGACTAGCGGGACCTCGCAGTATTTT. The chain carries TRBV7-2 and TRBJ2-3, with 13 nucleotides matching TRBD2. The CDR3 is 14 amino acids. V was pared by 6 bases and J by 10 bases, with 7 bases of the junction left unmatched. Germline loops: CDR1 SGHTA, CDR2 FQGNSA.

This clonotype has more than one count but fewer than ten. The chain joins TRBV19 to TRBJ2-5; TRBD1 might be the D (6 bases). Germline V gene sequence: CDR1 LNHDA, CDR2 SQIVND (reference sequence). The V gene lost 4 bases and the J gene lost 4 bases, with 10 bases spanning the gap. CDR3 size: 13 residues. CDR3 region: CASSTGQRETQYF. The CDR3 coding sequence is TGTGCCAGTAGTACGGGACAACGAGAGACCCAGTACTTC.

The chain is built from TRBV5-5 and TRBJ2-3, with D perhaps matching TRBD2 (6 bases). The CDR3 sequence is 15 residues long. CDR1 and CDR2 (germline): SGHKS, YYEKEE (reference sequence). Trimming removed 5 bases at V and 2 bases at J, with 15 bases between. CDR3 DNA sequence: TGTGCCAGCAGGTGGCGGGGTGTCAACACAGATACGCAGTATTTT. Translating gives CASRWRGVNTDTQYF.

The genes are TRBV28 and TRBJ1-2, with D perhaps matching TRBD1 (5 bases). The V gene lost 3 bases and the J gene lost 7 bases, with 15 bases spanning the gap. Germline CDR1 MDHEN, CDR2 SYDVKM. The length of the CDR3 is 14 residues. CDR3 nucleotides: TGTGCCAGCAGTTTTTTACAGGCCATTAGTGGCTACACCTTC. Protein sequence: CASSFLQAISGYTF.

This clonotype was found a few times. The gene calls are TRBV19 and TRBJ1-2, with a tentative D call TRBD1 (5 bases). From germline, CDR1 is LNHDA and CDR2 SQIVND (reference sequence). This CDR3 spans 12 amino acids. CDR3 nucleotides: TGTTGCGGGGGGGTGGTTAACTATGGCTACACCTTC. This sequence encodes CCGGVVNYGYTF.

The genes are TRBV4-3 and TRBJ2-7, with D perhaps TRBD1 (5 bases). The CDR3 is made up of 14 amino acids. Between the trimmed V and J ends, which lost 0 bases and 7 bases, there was a span of 13 bases. Germline CDR1 LGHNA, CDR2 YSLEER. The CDR3 DNA reads TGCGCCAGCAGCCAAGAACGCAGGGCTGGGGAGCAGTACTTC. The encoded protein is CASSQERRAGEQYF.

This chain connects TRBV20-1 to TRBJ2-1; the match to TRBD2 covers 11 bases. CDR3 size: 20 residues. V shed 1 base and J 6 bases; nucleotides not matched to a gene: 20. Germline CDR1 is DFQATT and CDR2 is SNEGSKA (reference sequence). This chain's CDR3 is CSARGTPGLAADLPPNEQFF. The CDR3 DNA follows: TGCAGTGCTAGAGGGACCCCGGGACTAGCGGCGGATCTACCACCCAATGAGCAGTTCTTC.